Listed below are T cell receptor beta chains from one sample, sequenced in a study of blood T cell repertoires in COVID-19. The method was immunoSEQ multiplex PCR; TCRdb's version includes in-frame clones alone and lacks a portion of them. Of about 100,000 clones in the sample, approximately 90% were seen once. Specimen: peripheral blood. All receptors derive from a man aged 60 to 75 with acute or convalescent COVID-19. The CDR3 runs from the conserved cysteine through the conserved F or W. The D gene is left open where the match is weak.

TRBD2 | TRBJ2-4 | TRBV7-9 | CASSDLAGAAKNIQYF
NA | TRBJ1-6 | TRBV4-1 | CASSQGRNSPLHF
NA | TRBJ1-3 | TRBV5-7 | CASSLDRGSRGNTIYF
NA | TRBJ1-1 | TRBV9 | CASSVTWTAPTEAFF
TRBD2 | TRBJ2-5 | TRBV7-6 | CASSLGLAGMGETQYF
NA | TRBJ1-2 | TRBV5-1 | CASSLNFGDGYTF
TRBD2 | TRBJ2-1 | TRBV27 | CASTLLTSGKVNEQFF
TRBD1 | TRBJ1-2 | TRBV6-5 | CASILGQALSYGYTF
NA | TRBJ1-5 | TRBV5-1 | CASSLAGNNQPQHF
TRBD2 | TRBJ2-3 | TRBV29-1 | CSVGAGDGTQYF
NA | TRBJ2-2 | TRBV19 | CASSKEGGNTGELFF
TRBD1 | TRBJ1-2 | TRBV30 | CASQGARGYGYTF
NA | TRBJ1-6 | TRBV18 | CASSRGVSPLHF
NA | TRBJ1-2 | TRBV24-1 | CATSEAGGFGYTF
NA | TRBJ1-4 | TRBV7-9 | CASSLVGAGEKLFF